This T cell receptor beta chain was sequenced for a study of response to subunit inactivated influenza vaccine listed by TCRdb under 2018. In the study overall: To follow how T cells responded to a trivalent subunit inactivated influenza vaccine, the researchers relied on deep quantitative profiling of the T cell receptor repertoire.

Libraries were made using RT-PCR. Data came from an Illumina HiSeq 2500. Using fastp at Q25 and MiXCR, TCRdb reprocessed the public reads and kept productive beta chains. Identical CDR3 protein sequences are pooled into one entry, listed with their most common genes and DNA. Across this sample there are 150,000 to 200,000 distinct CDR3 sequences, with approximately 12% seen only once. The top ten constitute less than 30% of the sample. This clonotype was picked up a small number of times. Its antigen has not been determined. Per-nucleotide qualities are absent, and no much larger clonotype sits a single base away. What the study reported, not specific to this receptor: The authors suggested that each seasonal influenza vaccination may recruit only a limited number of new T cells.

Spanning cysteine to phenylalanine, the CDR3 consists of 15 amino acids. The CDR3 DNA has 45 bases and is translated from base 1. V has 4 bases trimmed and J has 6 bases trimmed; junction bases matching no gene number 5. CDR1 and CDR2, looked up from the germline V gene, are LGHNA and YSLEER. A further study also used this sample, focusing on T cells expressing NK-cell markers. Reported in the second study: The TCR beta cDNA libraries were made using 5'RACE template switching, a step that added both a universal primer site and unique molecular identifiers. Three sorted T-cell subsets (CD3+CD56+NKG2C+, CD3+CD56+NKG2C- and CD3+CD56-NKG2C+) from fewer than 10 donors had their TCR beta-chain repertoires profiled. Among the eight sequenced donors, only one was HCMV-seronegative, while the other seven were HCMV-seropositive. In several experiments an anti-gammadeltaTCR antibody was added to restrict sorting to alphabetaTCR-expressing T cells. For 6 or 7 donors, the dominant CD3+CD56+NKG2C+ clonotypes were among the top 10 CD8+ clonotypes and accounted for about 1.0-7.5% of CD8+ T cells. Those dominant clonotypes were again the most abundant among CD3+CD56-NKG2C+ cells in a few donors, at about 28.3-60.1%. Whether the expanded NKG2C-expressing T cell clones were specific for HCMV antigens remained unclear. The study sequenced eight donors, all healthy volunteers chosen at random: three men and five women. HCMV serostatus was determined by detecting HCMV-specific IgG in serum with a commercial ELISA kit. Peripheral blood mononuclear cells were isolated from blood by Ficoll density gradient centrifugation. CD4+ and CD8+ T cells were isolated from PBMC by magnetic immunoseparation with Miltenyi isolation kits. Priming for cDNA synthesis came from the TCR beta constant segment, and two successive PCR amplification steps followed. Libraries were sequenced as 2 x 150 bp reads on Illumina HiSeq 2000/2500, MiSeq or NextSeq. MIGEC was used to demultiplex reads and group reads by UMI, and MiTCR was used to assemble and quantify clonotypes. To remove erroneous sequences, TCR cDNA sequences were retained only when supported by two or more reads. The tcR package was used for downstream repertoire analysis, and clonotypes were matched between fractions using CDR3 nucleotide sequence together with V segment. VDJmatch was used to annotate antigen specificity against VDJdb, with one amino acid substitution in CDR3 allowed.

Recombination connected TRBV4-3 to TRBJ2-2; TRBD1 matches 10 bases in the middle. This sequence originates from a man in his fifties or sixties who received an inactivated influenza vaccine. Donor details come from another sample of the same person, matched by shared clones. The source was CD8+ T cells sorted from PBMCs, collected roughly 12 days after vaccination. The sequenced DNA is TGCGCCAGCAGCCCGCGGACAGGGGGGCCCGGGGAGCTGTTTTTT. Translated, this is CASSPRTGGPGELFF.